Following are 14 T cell receptor beta chains from one sample sequenced in a study of shared clonotypes between healthy human individuals. The protocol was immunoSEQ multiplex PCR, while the TCRdb copy is restricted to in-frame clones and leaves out a portion. The repertoire includes some 1.4 million clones, around 97% of them detected once, and roughly 1.2% sits in the top ten. Sequencing used naive CD4+ T cells sorted from blood. Subset given: CD45RA+ positively selected. Source of these receptors: a man aged 30-40 years in good health.

This clone was seen just once. The chain carries TRBV28 and TRBJ1-1; 7 bases line up with TRBD1. V shed 1 base and J 2 bases; nucleotides not matched to a gene: 10. CDR3 size: 17 residues. Germline CDR1 and CDR2: MDHEN and SYDVKM. In DNA, the CDR3 is TGTGCCAGCAGTTTATTTATGGGACAGCTCTATAACACTGAAGCTTTCTTT. Protein: CASSLFMGQLYNTEAFF.

This chain links TRBV15 with TRBJ2-3; the D gene is possibly TRBD1 (5 bases). Germline V gives CDR1 LNHNV, CDR2 YYDKDF (reference sequence). Trimming cost V 0 bases and J 2 bases, with 21 bases left between them. The CDR3 sequence is 19 residues long. The CDR3 coding sequence is TGTGCCACCAGCAGAGATCTCCCCCACAGGCCGTTGCCCACAGATACGCAGTATTTT. Protein sequence: CATSRDLPHRPLPTDTQYF.

The V gene is TRBV5-1, the J gene TRBJ2-7; the match to TRBD1 covers 8 bases. Germline trimming cut 3 bases from V and 3 bases from J; bases unmatched to any gene: 14. The CDR3 totals 17 residues. Germline lookup yields CDR1 SGHRS and CDR2 YFSETQ. CDR3 loop: CASSSGQEGSKGYEQYF. The CDR3, as DNA: TGCGCCAGCAGCTCGGGACAGGAAGGGAGTAAGGGCTACGAGCAGTACTTC.

V is TRBV5-5 and J is TRBJ1-1; D is unclear. Looked up from germline, CDR1 is SGHKS and CDR2 is YYEKEE (reference sequence). The CDR3 is made up of 16 amino acids. Trimming removed 0 bases from V and 5 bases from J, with 17 bases in between. The CDR3 loop reads CASSLEERILGTEAFF. In DNA form, the CDR3 reads TGTGCCAGCAGCTTGGAAGAGAGAATCCTGGGGACTGAAGCTTTCTTT.

This clone was seen a single time. This sequence joins TRBV4-3 and TRBJ2-1; D may be TRBD1 (6 bases). Trimming left V 3 bases short and J 5 bases short, with 14 bases between. Germline lookup yields CDR1 LGHNA and CDR2 YSLEER. The CDR3 runs 15 residues. The CDR3 nucleotides are TGCGCCAGCAGCCACGGGCTACAGGGTAACAATGAGCAGTTCTTC. As protein: CASSHGLQGNNEQFF.

The genes are TRBV30 and TRBJ1-3; D ambiguous. Per germline, CDR1 GTSNPN and CDR2 SVGIG (reference sequence). V was pared by 0 bases and J by 0 bases, with 6 bases between. This CDR3 is built from 14 residues. This CDR3 reads CAWSVRASGNTIYF. CDR3 sequence (DNA): TGTGCCTGGAGTGTAAGGGCCTCTGGAAACACCATATATTTT.

This clone was observed a single time. The chain uses TRBV14 and TRBJ2-3; D may be TRBD2 (6 bases). This CDR3 is 16 amino acids long. Germline CDR1 SGHDN, CDR2 FVKESK. The V end lost 0 bases, the J end lost 2 bases, and 12 bases lay between the germline ends. The DNA for the CDR3 is TGTGCCAGCAGCCAAGAAAGGGACTGGTTCACAGATACGCAGTATTTT. Amino acid sequence: CASSQERDWFTDTQYF. The full variable domain, with the rest looked up from reference TRBV14 and TRBJ2-3, is EAGVTQFPSHSVIEKGQTVTLRCDPISGHDNLYWYRRVMGKEIKFLLHFVKESKQDESGMPNNRFLAERTGGTYSTLKVQPAELEDSGVYFCASSQERDWFTDTQYFGPGTRLTVL.

The chain is built from TRBV5-4 and TRBJ2-7, with a tentative D call TRBD1 (6 bases). With 2 bases removed from V and 2 bases from J, the gap between germline ends came to 14 bases. The CDR3 has 15 residues. Looked up from germline, CDR1 is SGHNT and CDR2 is YYREEE (reference sequence). CDR3 nucleotides: TGTGCCAGCAGCTTTAAGGACAGAGTTACCTACGAGCAGTACTTC. Its protein is CASSFKDRVTYEQYF.

This rearrangement joins TRBV7-9 to TRBJ1-2; D is uncertain. Trimming pared 2 bases from V and 5 bases from J, leaving 9 bases between. CDR1 is SEHNR and CDR2 is FQNEAQ in the germline V gene (reference sequence). The CDR3 runs 13 residues. CDR3: CASSLPIEYGYTF. DNA for the CDR3: TGTGCCAGCAGCTTACCGATTGAATATGGCTACACCTTC. The full variable domain, with the rest looked up from reference TRBV7-9 and TRBJ1-2, is DTGVSQNPRHKITKRGQNVTFRCDPISEHNRLYWYRQTLGQGPEFLTYFQNEAQLEKSRLLSDRFSAERPKGSFSTLEIQRTEQGDSAMYLCASSLPIEYGYTFGSGTRLTVV.

The chain joins TRBV28 to TRBJ1-3, with TRBD1 matching over 10 bases. Germline V CDR1 and CDR2: MDHEN, SYDVKM. The CDR3 extends over 15 amino acids. The V and J ends lost 2 bases and 8 bases, in that order; junction bases with no gene match: 6. In nucleotides, the CDR3 is TGTGCCAGCAGTTTAGCGGGACAGGGGAGGTACACCATATATTTT. Its protein product is CASSLAGQGRYTIYF.

The chain links TRBV29-1 to TRBJ2-2, with 9 bases matching TRBD1. CDR1 and CDR2 from the germline V gene are SQVTM and ANQGSEA. The CDR3 totals 13 residues. V was clipped by 8 bases and J by 7 bases; unmatched bases: 8. Here the CDR3 DNA reads TGCAGCTTTCCGGGACAGGGTCTCGGGGAGCTGTTTTTT. This translates into CSFPGQGLGELFF.

The chain carries TRBV10-2 and TRBJ2-2; D is unresolved. The CDR3 runs to 14 residues. V was cut by 8 bases and J by 0 bases, with 10 bases left in between. Germline loops: CDR1 WSHSY, CDR2 SAAADI. The chain's CDR3 is CASLRQTNTGELFF. Written as DNA, the CDR3 is TGCGCCAGCCTGAGACAAACGAACACCGGGGAGCTGTTTTTT.

This sequence joins TRBV27 and TRBJ2-1, with TRBD2 matching 9 bases. The CDR3 has 16 amino acids. V shed 5 bases and J 4 bases; nucleotides not matched to a gene: 9. Germline V gene data show CDR1 as MNHEY and CDR2 as SMNVEV (reference sequence). The CDR3, as DNA: TGTGCCAGCAGTCGATTAGCGGGACTAGCATACAATGAGCAGTTCTTC. As protein: CASSRLAGLAYNEQFF.

The chain recombines TRBV7-2 with TRBJ2-7, with TRBD1 as a possible D gene (6 bases). Germline lookup yields CDR1 SGHTA and CDR2 FQGNSA. This CDR3 is built from 13 residues. V was cut by 4 bases and J by 4 bases, with 11 bases left in between. The CDR3 region has the DNA TGTGCCAGCAGCTCCGGACAGCTTTACGAGCAGTACTTC. Translated, it gives CASSSGQLYEQYF.